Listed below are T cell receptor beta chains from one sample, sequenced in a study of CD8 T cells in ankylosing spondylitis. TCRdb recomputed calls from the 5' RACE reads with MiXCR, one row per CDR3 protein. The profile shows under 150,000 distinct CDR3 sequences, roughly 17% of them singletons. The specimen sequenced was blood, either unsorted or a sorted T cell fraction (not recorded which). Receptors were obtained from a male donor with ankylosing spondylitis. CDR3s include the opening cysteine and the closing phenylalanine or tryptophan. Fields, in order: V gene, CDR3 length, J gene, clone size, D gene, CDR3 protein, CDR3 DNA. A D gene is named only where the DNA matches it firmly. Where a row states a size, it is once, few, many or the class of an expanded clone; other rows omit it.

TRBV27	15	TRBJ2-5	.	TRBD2	CASSLHSGRGETQYF	TGTGCCAGCAGTTTACATAGCGGGAGGGGGGAGACCCAGTACTTC
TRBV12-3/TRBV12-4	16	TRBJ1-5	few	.	CASSLAGVRSNQPQHF	TGTGCCAGCAGTTTAGCGGGAGTTAGAAGCAATCAGCCCCAGCATTTT
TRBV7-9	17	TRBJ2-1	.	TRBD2	CASSPRTSGSSYNEQFF	TGTGCCAGCAGCCCGAGGACTAGCGGGAGCTCCTACAATGAGCAGTTCTTC
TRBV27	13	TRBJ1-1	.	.	CASSLSWGTEAFF	TGTGCCAGCAGTTTAAGCTGGGGCACTGAAGCTTTCTTT
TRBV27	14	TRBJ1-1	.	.	CASSFAGRNTEAFF	TGTGCCAGCAGTTTCGCGGGCAGGAACACTGAAGCTTTCTTT
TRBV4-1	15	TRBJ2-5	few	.	CASSQDYSRGETQYF	TGCGCCAGCAGCCAAGATTATTCTAGGGGAGAGACCCAGTACTTC
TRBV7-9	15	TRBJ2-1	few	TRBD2	CASSFTGTSAIEQFF	TGTGCCAGCTCTTTTACCGGGACTAGCGCGATTGAGCAGTTCTTC
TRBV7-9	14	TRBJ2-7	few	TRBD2	CASSLRTSGYEQYF	TGTGCCAGCAGCTTAAGGACTAGCGGTTACGAGCAGTACTTC
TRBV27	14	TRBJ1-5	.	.	CASSPIGPDQPQHF	TGTGCCAGCAGCCCCATCGGACCGGATCAGCCCCAGCATTTT
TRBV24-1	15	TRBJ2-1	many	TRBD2	CATSNRTSGHNEQFF	TGTGCCACCAGTAACAGGACTAGCGGCCACAATGAGCAGTTCTTC
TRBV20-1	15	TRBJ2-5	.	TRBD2	CSATDSSGSQETQYF	TGCAGTGCGACAGACTCTAGCGGAAGCCAAGAGACCCAGTACTTC
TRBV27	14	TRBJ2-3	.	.	CASTGLGMADTQYF	TGTGCCAGCACCGGGTTGGGGATGGCAGATACGCAGTATTTT
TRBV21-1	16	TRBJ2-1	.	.	CASSNRLAGPGGEQFF	TGTGCCAGCAGCAACAGATTAGCGGGACCTGGGGGTGAGCAGTTCTTC
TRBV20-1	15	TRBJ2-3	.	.	CSARDGGAGTDTQYF	TGCAGTGCTAGAGACGGCGGGGCAGGCACAGATACGCAGTATTTT
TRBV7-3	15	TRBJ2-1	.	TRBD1	CASSFGQGHYNEQFF	TGTGCCAGCAGCTTTGGACAGGGGCATTACAATGAGCAGTTCTTC
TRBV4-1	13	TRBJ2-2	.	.	CASSYVGPGELFF	TGCGCCAGCAGCTACGTAGGGCCCGGGGAGCTGTTTTTT
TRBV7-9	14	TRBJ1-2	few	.	CASSLRGMGYGYTF	TGTGCCAGCAGCTTGAGAGGGATGGGCTATGGCTACACCTTC
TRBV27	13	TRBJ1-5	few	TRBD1	CASSFGTDQPQHF	TGTGCCAGCAGTTTTGGGACAGATCAGCCCCAGCATTTT
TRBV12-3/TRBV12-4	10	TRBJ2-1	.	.	CASSINEQFF	TGTGCCAGCAGCATCAATGAGCAGTTCTTC
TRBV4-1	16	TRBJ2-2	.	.	CASSQDPSANTGELFF	TGCGCCAGCAGCCAAGATCCTAGCGCGAACACCGGGGAGCTGTTTTTT
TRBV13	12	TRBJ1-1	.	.	CASSLVYTEAFF	TGTGCCAGCAGCTTGGTATACACTGAAGCTTTCTTT
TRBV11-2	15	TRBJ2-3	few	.	CATLPGIGRASTQYF	TGTGCCACCCTCCCGGGGATTGGCAGGGCTTCTACGCAGTATTTT
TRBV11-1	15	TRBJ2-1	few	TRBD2	CASSPGTSAYNEQFF	TGTGCCAGCAGCCCTGGGACTAGCGCCTACAATGAGCAGTTCTTC
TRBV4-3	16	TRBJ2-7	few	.	CASSQARESSSYEQYF	TGCGCCAGCAGCCAGGCCCGGGAATCGAGCTCCTACGAGCAGTACTTC
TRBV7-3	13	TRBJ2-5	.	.	CASSARGQETQYF	TGTGCCAGCAGCGCCCGGGGCCAAGAGACCCAGTACTTC
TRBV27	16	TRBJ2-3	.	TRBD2	CASSFTGLAELDTQYF	TGTGCCAGCAGTTTCACGGGACTAGCGGAACTTGATACGCAGTATTTT
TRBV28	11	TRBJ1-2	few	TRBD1	CASWTGQGYTF	TGTGCCAGCTGGACAGGGCAGGGCTACACCTTC
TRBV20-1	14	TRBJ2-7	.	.	CSARTLSGRDEQYF	TGCAGTGCTAGGACCCTCTCTGGGAGAGACGAGCAGTACTTC
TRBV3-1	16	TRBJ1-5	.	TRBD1	CASSQGTGNWNQPQHF	TGTGCCAGCAGCCAAGGGACAGGGAATTGGAATCAGCCCCAGCATTTT
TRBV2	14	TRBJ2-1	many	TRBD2	CASAGLAGYNEQFF	TGTGCCAGCGCGGGACTAGCGGGTTACAATGAGCAGTTCTTC
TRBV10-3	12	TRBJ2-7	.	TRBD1	CAIPGPGGEQYF	TGTGCCATCCCAGGGCCAGGGGGCGAGCAGTACTTC
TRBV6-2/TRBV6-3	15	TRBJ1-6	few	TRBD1	CASSSRGFSASPLHF	TGTGCCAGCAGTTCCAGGGGGTTTTCGGCTTCACCCCTCCACTTT
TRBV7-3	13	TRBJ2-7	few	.	CASSLGQEYEQYF	TGTGCCAGCAGCTTGGGGCAGGAGTACGAGCAGTACTTC
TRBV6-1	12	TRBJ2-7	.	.	CATWKGWDEQYF	TGTGCCACCTGGAAGGGGTGGGACGAGCAGTACTTC
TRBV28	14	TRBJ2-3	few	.	CASSLIQDTDTQYF	TGTGCCAGCAGTTTAATCCAGGACACAGATACGCAGTATTTT
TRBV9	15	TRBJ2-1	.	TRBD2	CASSVASGRHNEQFF	TGTGCCAGCAGCGTCGCTAGCGGGAGGCACAATGAGCAGTTCTTC
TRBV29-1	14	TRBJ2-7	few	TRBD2	CSVVGLAETYEQYF	TGCAGCGTTGTGGGACTAGCGGAGACCTACGAGCAGTACTTC
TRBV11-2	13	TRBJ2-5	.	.	CASSFGGRETQYF	TGTGCCAGCAGCTTCGGAGGTCGAGAGACCCAGTACTTC